Below, 7 T cell receptor beta chains from the same sample are listed, as sequenced in a study of blood T cell repertoires in COVID-19. Clones were read by immunoSEQ multiplex PCR, and TCRdb kept only the in-frame ones, dropping some. There are about 260,000 clones in the sample; approximately 83% occur only once, and about an eighth lies in the top ten. Material: peripheral blood. These receptors were taken from a human donor in a cohort sampled during active COVID-19.

This clone has a single count. The chain uses TRBV28 and TRBJ2-7, with D unresolved. The CDR3 length is 13 residues. Germline V CDR1 and CDR2: MDHEN, SYDVKM. V dropped 1 base and J dropped 2 bases, with 6 bases sitting between them. The chain's CDR3 is CASSLSLTYEQYF. In DNA form, the CDR3 reads TGTGCCAGCAGTTTATCCTTAACCTACGAGCAGTACTTC.

This chain uses TRBV7-2 with TRBJ2-1; TRBD2 agrees at 9 bases. From germline, CDR1 is SGHTA and CDR2 FQGNSA. The V and J ends lost 5 bases and 3 bases, in that order; junction bases with no gene match: 5. The CDR3 has 15 residues. CDR3: CASSRGTSNYNEQFF. CDR3 DNA: TGTGCCAGCAGCCGCGGGACTAGCAACTACAATGAGCAGTTCTTC. Together with reference TRBV7-2 and TRBJ2-1, the CDR3 gives the full variable domain: GAGVSQSPSNKVTEKGKDVELRCDPISGHTALYWYRQSLGQGLEFLIYFQGNSAPDKSGLPSDRFSAERTGGSVSTLTIQRTQQEDSAVYLCASSRGTSNYNEQFFGPGTRLTVL.

The chain employs TRBV30 and TRBJ2-3; D is undetermined. CDR1 and CDR2 (germline): GTSNPN, SVGIG (reference sequence). V was shortened by 0 bases and J by 1 base, with 14 bases between the two germline ends. This CDR3 contains 16 residues. The DNA for the CDR3 is TGTGCCTGGAGTGTAGCTAGTCCGACGGGCACAGATACGCAGTATTTT. Amino acid sequence: CAWSVASPTGTDTQYF. Drawing the rest from reference TRBV30 and TRBJ2-3, the complete variable domain is SQTIHQWPATLVQPVGSPLSLECTVEGTSNPNLYWYRQAAGRGLQLLFYSVGIGQISSEVPQNLSASRPQDRQFILSSKKLLLSDSGFYLCAWSVASPTGTDTQYFGPGTRLTVL.

The chain joins TRBV5-8 to TRBJ2-2; 9 bases are shared with TRBD1. Germline V lookup: CDR1 SGHTS, CDR2 YDEGEE. The CDR3 has 15 residues. Trimming at V came to 6 bases and at J to 3 bases, leaving 6 bases not matched to a gene. CDR3 sequence (DNA): TGTGCCAGCAAATTCCGACAGGGGGACACCGGGGAGCTGTTTTTT. Protein product: CASKFRQGDTGELFF.

This rearrangement joins TRBV7-9 to TRBJ1-3, with D unclear. The CDR3 totals 16 residues. Germline values: CDR1 SEHNR, CDR2 FQNEAQ (reference sequence). V was cut by 3 bases and J by 0 bases, with 12 bases left in between. The CDR3 sequence is CASSFPEGDSGNTIYF. The CDR3 DNA follows: TGTGCCAGCAGCTTTCCCGAGGGCGACTCTGGAAACACCATATATTTT.

This clone was counted between two and nine times. The chain couples TRBV7-3 to TRBJ1-1, with D unclear. Germline CDR1 SGHTA, CDR2 FQGTGA. V lost 0 bases, J lost 8 bases, and 10 bases lay in between. CDR3 length: 13 residues. The CDR3 region is CASSLTGQTEAFF. As DNA, the CDR3 is TGTGCCAGCAGCTTAACGGGTCAGACAGAAGCTTTCTTT.

The genes are TRBV21-1 and TRBJ2-2; no check of the table's D call, TRBD1, against the DNA was made. TRBV21-1 corresponds to a pseudogene. The CDR3 totals 19 residues. CDR3 in DNA: TGTGCCAGCAGCAAACTCAGGGGCCCGGGACAGATGAACACCGGGGAGCTGTTTTTT. Its protein is CASSKLRGPGQMNTGELFF.